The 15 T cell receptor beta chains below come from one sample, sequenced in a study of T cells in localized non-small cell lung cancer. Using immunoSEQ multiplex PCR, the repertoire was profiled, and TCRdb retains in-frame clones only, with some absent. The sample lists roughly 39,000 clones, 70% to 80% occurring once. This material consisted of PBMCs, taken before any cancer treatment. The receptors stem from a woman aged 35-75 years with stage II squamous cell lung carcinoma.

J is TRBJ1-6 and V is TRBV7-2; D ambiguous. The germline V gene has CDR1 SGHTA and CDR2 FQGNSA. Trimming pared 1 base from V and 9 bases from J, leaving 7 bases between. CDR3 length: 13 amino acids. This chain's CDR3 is CASSLDRVSPLHF. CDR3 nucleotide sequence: TGTGCCAGCAGCTTAGACCGGGTTTCACCCCTCCACTTT.

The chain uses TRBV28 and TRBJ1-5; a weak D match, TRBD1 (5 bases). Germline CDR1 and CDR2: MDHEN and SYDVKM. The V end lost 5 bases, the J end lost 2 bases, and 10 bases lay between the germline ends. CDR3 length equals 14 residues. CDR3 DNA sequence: TGTGCCAGCAGTCACGACAGCCGCAATCAGCCCCAGCATTTT. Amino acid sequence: CASSHDSRNQPQHF.

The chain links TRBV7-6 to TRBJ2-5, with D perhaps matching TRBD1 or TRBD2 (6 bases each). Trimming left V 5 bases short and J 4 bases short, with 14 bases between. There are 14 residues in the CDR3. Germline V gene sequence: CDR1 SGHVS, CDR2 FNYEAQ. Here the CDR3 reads CASSRKQGGETQYF. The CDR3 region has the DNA TGTGCCAGCAGCCGAAAACAGGGAGGAGAGACCCAGTACTTC.

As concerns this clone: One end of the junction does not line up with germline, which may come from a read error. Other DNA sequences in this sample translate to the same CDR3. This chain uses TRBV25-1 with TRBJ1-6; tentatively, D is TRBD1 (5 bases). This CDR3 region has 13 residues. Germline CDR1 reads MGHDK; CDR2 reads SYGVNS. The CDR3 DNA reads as TGTGCCAGCAGTGCTCAGGGACGATCACCCCTCCACTTC. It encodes CASSAQGRSPLHF.

For the CDR3, the DNA is TGTGCCAGTGGACGGAACAATCAGCCCCAGCATTTT. Amino acid sequence: CASGRNNQPQHF. V usage is TRBV19 and J usage is TRBJ1-5; D unclear. Trimming cost V 8 bases and J 3 bases, with 8 bases left between them. In germline, CDR1 is LNHDA, CDR2 SQIVND (reference sequence). CDR3 length equals 12 residues. The complete variable domain, with remaining parts taken from reference TRBV19 and TRBJ1-5, reads DGGITQSPKYLFRKEGQNVTLSCEQNLNHDAMYWYRQDPGQGLRLIYYSQIVNDFQKGDIAEGYSVSREKKESFPLTVTSAQKNPTAFYLCASGRNNQPQHFGDGTRLSIL.

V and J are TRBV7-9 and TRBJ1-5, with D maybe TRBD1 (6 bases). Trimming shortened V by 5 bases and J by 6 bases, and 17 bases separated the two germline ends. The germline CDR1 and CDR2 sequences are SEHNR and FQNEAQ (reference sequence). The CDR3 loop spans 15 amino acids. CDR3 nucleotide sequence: TGTGCCAGCAGCCAGGGGAGTGGGAAGGTTCAGCCCCAGCATTTT. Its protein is CASSQGSGKVQPQHF.

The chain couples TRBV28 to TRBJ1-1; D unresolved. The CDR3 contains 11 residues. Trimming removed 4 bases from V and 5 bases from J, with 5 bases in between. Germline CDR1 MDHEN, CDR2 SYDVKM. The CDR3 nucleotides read TGTGCCAGCAGTTGGAAGACTGAAGCTTTCTTT. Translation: CASSWKTEAFF.

CDR3 DNA: TGTGCCAGCACCACTACACTCGGGACTGAAGCTTTCTTT. Amino acid sequence: CASTTTLGTEAFF. The chain employs TRBV13 and TRBJ1-1; D ambiguous. CDR3 length: 13 amino acids. Trimming took off 7 bases at V and 5 bases at J, with 14 bases between the two ends. From germline, CDR1 is PRHDT and CDR2 FYEKMQ (reference sequence).

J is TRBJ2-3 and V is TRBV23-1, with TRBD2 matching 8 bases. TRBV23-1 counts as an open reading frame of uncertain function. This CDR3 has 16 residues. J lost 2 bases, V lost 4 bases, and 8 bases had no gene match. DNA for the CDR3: TGCGCCAGCAGTCCGGGAGGGGAGCGACCCACAGATACGCAGTATTTT. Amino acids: CASSPGGERPTDTQYF.

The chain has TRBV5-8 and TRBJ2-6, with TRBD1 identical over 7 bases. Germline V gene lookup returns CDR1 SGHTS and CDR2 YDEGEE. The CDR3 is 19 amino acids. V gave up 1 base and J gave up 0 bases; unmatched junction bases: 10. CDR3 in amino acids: CASSLIPGTVTSGANVLTF. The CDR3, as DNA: TGTGCCAGCAGCTTGATCCCCGGGACAGTGACCTCTGGGGCCAACGTCCTGACTTTC.

CDR3 in amino acids: CASSEGGTVTDLYGYTF. CDR3 DNA sequence: TGCGCCAGCAGCGAGGGGGGGACGGTGACCGACCTCTATGGCTACACCTTC. The chain has TRBV5-1 and TRBJ1-2, with D tentatively TRBD1 (6 bases). Trimming left V 4 bases short and J 4 bases short, with 23 bases between. CDR3 size: 17 residues. Germline V gives CDR1 SGHRS, CDR2 YFSETQ.

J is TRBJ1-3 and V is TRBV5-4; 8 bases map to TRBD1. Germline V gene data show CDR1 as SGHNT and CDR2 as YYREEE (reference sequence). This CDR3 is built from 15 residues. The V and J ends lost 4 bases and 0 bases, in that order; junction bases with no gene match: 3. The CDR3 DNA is TGTGCCAGCAGCCCAGACAGGGGCTCTGGAAACACCATATATTTT. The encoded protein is CASSPDRGSGNTIYF.

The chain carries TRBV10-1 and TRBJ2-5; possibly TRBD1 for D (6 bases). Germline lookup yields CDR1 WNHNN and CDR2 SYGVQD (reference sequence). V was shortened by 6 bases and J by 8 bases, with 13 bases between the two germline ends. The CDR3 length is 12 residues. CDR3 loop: CASRGTSVTQYF. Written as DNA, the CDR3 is TGCGCCAGCAGGGGGACATCGGTAACCCAGTACTTC.

CDR3 loop: CASSLDWGGDNEQFF. The CDR3, as DNA: TGTGCCAGCAGCTTAGATTGGGGTGGTGACAATGAGCAGTTCTTC. The chain has TRBV7-9 and TRBJ2-1; D gene unclear. V was shortened by 1 base and J by 5 bases, with 12 bases between the two germline ends. Germline V lookup: CDR1 SEHNR, CDR2 FQNEAQ (reference sequence). The CDR3 spans 15 residues. Full variable domain (rest looked up from reference TRBV7-9 and TRBJ2-1): DTGVSQNPRHKITKRGQNVTFRCDPISEHNRLYWYRQTLGQGPEFLTYFQNEAQLEKSRLLSDRFSAERPKGSFSTLEIQRTEQGDSAMYLCASSLDWGGDNEQFFGPGTRLTVL.

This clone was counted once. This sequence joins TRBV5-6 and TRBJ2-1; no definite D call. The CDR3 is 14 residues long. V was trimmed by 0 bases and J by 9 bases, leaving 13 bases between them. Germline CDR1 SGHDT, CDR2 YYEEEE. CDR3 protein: CASSLGNLGSEQFF. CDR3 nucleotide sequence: TGTGCCAGCAGCTTGGGGAACCTAGGCAGTGAGCAGTTCTTC.